The rows below give T cell receptor beta chains drawn from one sample of a study of blood T cells in healthy people across ages. Via MiXCR, TCRdb re-called the 5' RACE reads, giving one row per CDR3 protein. The data contain roughly 1,500,000 distinct CDR3 sequences, 40% to 50% of them singletons. Sequencing was carried out using blood. All receptors derive from a woman aged 18 to 35 in good health. Both conserved end residues are part of each CDR3. D genes are given only for firm matches. Expanded clones are given a class, and other clones once, few, many or no size at all.

D gene	V gene	clone size	J gene	CDR3 length	CDR3 protein	CDR3 DNA
.	TRBV6-8	.	TRBJ1-5	15	CASSCGDSYNQPQHF	TGTGCCAGCAGTTGCGGAGACAGCTATAATCAGCCCCAGCATTTT
.	TRBV6-6	.	TRBJ2-7	15	CASRSDSAYRDEQYF	TGTGCCAGCAGAAGCGACAGTGCGTATAGAGACGAGCAGTACTTC
.	TRBV12-3/TRBV12-4	few	TRBJ2-7	12	CASRDDRYEQYF	TGTGCCAGCAGAGACGACAGGTACGAGCAGTACTTC
.	TRBV7-2	many	TRBJ1-6	15	CASSPPRTDNSPLHF	TGTGCCAGCAGCCCGCCGAGGACAGATAATTCACCCCTCCACTTT
.	TRBV7-2	.	TRBJ2-2	15	CASSLSSGRSGELFF	TGTGCCAGCAGCTTATCCAGTGGGCGGTCCGGGGAGCTGTTTTTT
.	TRBV12-3/TRBV12-4	.	TRBJ1-2	12	CASSLPPIGYTF	TGTGCCAGCAGTTTACCCCCCATTGGCTACACCTTC
.	TRBV5-6	.	TRBJ2-3	14	CAGSLKLLRDTQYF	TGTGCCGGCAGCCTCAAACTACTCCGGGATACGCAGTATTTT
.	TRBV4-1	few	TRBJ1-2	13	CASSLWAHGGYTF	TGCGCCAGCAGCCTATGGGCGCACGGGGGCTACACCTTC
.	TRBV6-1	few	TRBJ1-5	15	CASSEGRDSNQPQHF	TGTGCCAGCAGTGAGGGACGGGATAGCAATCAGCCCCAGCATTTT
.	TRBV27	few	TRBJ2-7	18	CASSTRRGGALSSYEQYF	TGTGCCAGCAGTACGAGGAGGGGGGGGGCACTCAGCTCCTACGAGCAGTACTTC
TRBD2	TRBV29-1	once	TRBJ2-2	12	CSVVGLAGELFF	TGCAGCGTTGTGGGACTAGCCGGGGAGCTGTTTTTT